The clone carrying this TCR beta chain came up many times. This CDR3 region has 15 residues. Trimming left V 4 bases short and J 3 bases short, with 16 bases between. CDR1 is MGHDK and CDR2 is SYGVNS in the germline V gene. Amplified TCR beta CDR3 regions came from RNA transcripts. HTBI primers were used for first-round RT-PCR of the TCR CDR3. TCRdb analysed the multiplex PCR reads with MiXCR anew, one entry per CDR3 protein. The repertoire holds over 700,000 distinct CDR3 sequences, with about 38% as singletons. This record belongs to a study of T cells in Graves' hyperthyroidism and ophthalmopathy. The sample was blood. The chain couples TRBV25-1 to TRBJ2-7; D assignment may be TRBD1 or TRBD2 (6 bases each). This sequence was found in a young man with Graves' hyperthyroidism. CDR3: CASSVGDGGNYEQYF. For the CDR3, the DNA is TGTGCCAGCAGTGTGGGGGACGGGGGCAACTACGAGCAGTACTTC.